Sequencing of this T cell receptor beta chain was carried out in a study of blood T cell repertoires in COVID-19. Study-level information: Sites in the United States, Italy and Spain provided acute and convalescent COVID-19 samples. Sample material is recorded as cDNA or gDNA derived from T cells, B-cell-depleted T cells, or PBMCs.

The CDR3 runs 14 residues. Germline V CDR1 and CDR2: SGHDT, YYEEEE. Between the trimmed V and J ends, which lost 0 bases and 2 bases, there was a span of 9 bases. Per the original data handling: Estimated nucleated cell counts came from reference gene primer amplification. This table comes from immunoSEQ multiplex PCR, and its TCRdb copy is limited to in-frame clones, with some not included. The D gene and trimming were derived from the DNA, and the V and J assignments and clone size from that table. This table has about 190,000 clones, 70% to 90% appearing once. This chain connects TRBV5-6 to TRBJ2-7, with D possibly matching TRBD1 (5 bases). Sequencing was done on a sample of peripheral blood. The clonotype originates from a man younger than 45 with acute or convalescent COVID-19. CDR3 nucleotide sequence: TGTGCCAGCAGCTTGGCCTCCAGGGCCTACGAGCAGTACTTC. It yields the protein CASSLASRAYEQYF.